This T cell receptor (beta chain) was captured in a study of blood T cell repertoires in COVID-19. Looking at the study overall: In each case, the material was cDNA or gDNA derived from T cells, B-cell-depleted T cells, or PBMCs.

The CDR3 spans 16 residues. V dropped 4 bases and J dropped 0; count of bases not matched to a gene: 8. Germline CDR1 reads SGHKS; CDR2 reads YYEKEE (reference sequence). Sequenced by immunoSEQ multiplex PCR; TCRdb stores in-frame clones only, minus some. The table has 150,000 or so clones, approximately 81% seen once. The TCR originated in a human donor in a cohort sampled during active COVID-19. This sequence joins TRBV5-5 and TRBJ1-1; 8 bases line up with TRBD1. What was sequenced was peripheral blood. The CDR3 here is CASSRGTGGVNTEAFF. The CDR3 region has the DNA TGTGCCAGCAGCCGAGGGACAGGAGGTGTGAACACTGAAGCTTTCTTT.